The 20 T cell receptor beta chains listed next were all sequenced from one sample in a study of blood T cell repertoires in COVID-19. Repertoires were generated with immunoSEQ multiplex PCR, while TCRdb's copy carries only in-frame clones and drops some. The sample yields some 56,000 clones, 80% seen once. Sequencing used peripheral blood. The origin of the receptors is a man between 60 and 70 years old with acute or convalescent COVID-19.

The V and J genes are TRBV7-9 and TRBJ1-5; 10 bases are shared with TRBD1. CDR3 length equals 16 residues. V lost 5 bases, J lost 1 base, and 5 bases stayed unmatched. CDR1 and CDR2 (germline): SEHNR, FQNEAQ (reference sequence). The CDR3 DNA follows: TGTGCCAGCAGCCCCGGGACAGGGGCCAGCAATCAGCCCCAGCATTTT. This codes for CASSPGTGASNQPQHF.

V is TRBV24-1 and J is TRBJ2-3; D is perhaps TRBD2 (6 bases). CDR1 KGHDR and CDR2 SFDVKD come from the germline V gene. The CDR3 runs to 17 residues. Deletions cut 5 bases from V and 4 bases from J, with 21 bases between. Here the CDR3 DNA reads TGTGCCACCAGTGTTGGGGCAGCCCTAGGAGGGGCAGATACGCAGTATTTT. This codes for CATSVGAALGGADTQYF.

This clone was seen a single time. This sequence joins TRBV28 and TRBJ1-5, with D perhaps matching TRBD1 (6 bases). CDR1 and CDR2 (germline): MDHEN, SYDVKM. CDR3 length: 14 amino acids. With 7 bases removed from V and 7 bases from J, the gap between germline ends came to 17 bases. DNA of the CDR3: TGTGCCAGCACCATAGGGGGATTGGGACAGCCCCAGCATTTT. The encoded protein is CASTIGGLGQPQHF. The full variable domain, completed using reference TRBV28 and TRBJ1-5, is DVKVTQSSRYLVKRTGEKVFLECVQDMDHENMFWYRQDPGLGLRLIYFSYDVKMKEKGDIPEGYSVSREKKERFSLILESASTNQTSMYLCASTIGGLGQPQHFGDGTRLSIL.

The V and J genes are TRBV30 and TRBJ1-3, with D unclear. The CDR3 has 11 residues. The germline V gene encodes CDR1 GTSNPN and CDR2 SVGIG (reference sequence). V was clipped by 7 bases and J by 4 bases, with 8 bases between them. Written as DNA, the CDR3 is TGTGCCTTTGGAGCGGGAAACACCATATATTTT. Its protein product is CAFGAGNTIYF.

The genes are TRBV10-3 and TRBJ1-3; D unresolved. From germline, CDR1 is ENHRY and CDR2 SYGVKD. The CDR3 has 12 residues. V lost 8 bases and J lost 4, with 9 bases in between. The CDR3 region is CAIAADGNTIYF. The DNA of the CDR3 is TGTGCCATCGCGGCAGACGGAAACACCATATATTTT.

The chain couples TRBV15 to TRBJ2-3, with unresolved D. V was shortened by 0 bases and J by 1 base, with 14 bases between the two germline ends. Germline-derived CDR1 and CDR2 are LNHNV and YYDKDF (reference sequence). The CDR3 covers 17 residues. CDR3 sequence (DNA): TGTGCCACCAGCAGAGACCCTAGGTCTACACGCACAGATACGCAGTATTTT. Translated: CATSRDPRSTRTDTQYF.

The sample holds one count of this clone. This sequence joins TRBV10-3 and TRBJ1-1; no firm D call. CDR3 length: 14 residues. CDR1 is ENHRY and CDR2 is SYGVKD in the germline V gene. V was clipped by 3 bases and J by 3 bases, with 11 bases between them. The DNA of the CDR3 is TGTGCCATCAGTGACCCCCCGGGAGACACTGAAGCTTTCTTT. Its translation: CAISDPPGDTEAFF.

J is TRBJ1-1 and V is TRBV7-9, with D perhaps matching TRBD1 (6 bases). The V and J ends lost 5 bases and 1 base respectively, with 11 bases between them. Germline V gives CDR1 SEHNR, CDR2 FQNEAQ (reference sequence). CDR3 size: 14 residues. As DNA, the CDR3 is TGTGCCAGCAGCCGCGCGACAGGGAACACTGAAGCTTTCTTT. Translating gives CASSRATGNTEAFF.

J is TRBJ2-3 and V is TRBV29-1, with 9 nucleotides matching TRBD1. CDR3 size: 14 residues. The V gene's germline CDR1 is SQVTM and CDR2 ANQGSEA. J gave up 4 bases and V 8 bases, and 10 bases lay outside the gene matches. The DNA for the CDR3 is TGCAGCATGGGGGGACAGGGATTTCCAGATACGCAGTATTTT. Protein product: CSMGGQGFPDTQYF.

This clone was found a few times. The V gene is TRBV5-1, the J gene TRBJ2-1; TRBD1 is a possible D gene (6 bases). With 7 bases removed from V and 0 bases from J, the gap between germline ends came to 14 bases. There are 15 residues in the CDR3. Per the germline V gene, CDR1 is SGHRS and CDR2 is YFSETQ. The CDR3 nucleotides read TGCGCCAGCCGGACAGACGCCAGCTCCTACAATGAGCAGTTCTTC. Its translation is CASRTDASSYNEQFF.

The chain is built from TRBV27 and TRBJ2-5; 15 bases map to TRBD2. The germline CDR1 and CDR2 sequences are MNHEY and SMNVEV (reference sequence). Trimming took 5 bases from V and 9 from J; bases not matched to a gene: 4. CDR3 length: 14 amino acids. CDR3 in amino acids: CASSPGLAGGPQYF. For the CDR3, the DNA is TGTGCCAGCAGTCCGGGACTAGCGGGGGGACCCCAGTACTTC.

The chain joins TRBV7-2 to TRBJ2-3; 13 positions match TRBD2. The CDR3 sequence is 18 residues long. V shed 6 bases and J 3 bases; nucleotides not matched to a gene: 12. The germline V gene has CDR1 SGHTA and CDR2 FQGNSA. The CDR3, as DNA: TGTGCCAGCAGTCTTAGGACTAGCGGGGGCGCGGAGACAGATACGCAGTATTTT. Its protein product is CASSLRTSGGAETDTQYF.

The sample holds a few counts of this clone. The genes are TRBV19 and TRBJ2-7; TRBD1 is a possible D gene (6 bases). The germline V gene has CDR1 LNHDA and CDR2 SQIVND (reference sequence). Between the trimmed V and J ends, which lost 5 bases and 2 bases, there was a span of 13 bases. The CDR3 is 14 residues long. CDR3 amino acids: CASSGKTGTYEQYF. CDR3 nucleotide sequence: TGTGCCAGTAGTGGGAAGACAGGAACCTACGAGCAGTACTTC.

The chain uses TRBV2 and TRBJ2-3; D gene ambiguous. The CDR3 extends over 14 amino acids. The V and J ends lost 7 bases and 0 bases respectively, with 11 bases between them. Germline V gene lookup returns CDR1 SNHLY and CDR2 FYNNEI. The CDR3 nucleotides are TGTGCCAGCACAAGAACTTCTAGCACAGATACGCAGTATTTT. It specifies CASTRTSSTDTQYF. The full variable domain, its missing parts supplied by reference TRBV2 and TRBJ2-3, is EPEVTQTPSHQVTQMGQEVILRCVPISNHLYFYWYRQILGQKVEFLVSFYNNEISEKSEIFDDQFSVERPDGSNFTLKIRSTKLEDSAMYFCASTRTSSTDTQYFGPGTRLTVL.

J is TRBJ2-2 and V is TRBV5-1, with D possibly TRBD1 on 6 matching bases. This CDR3 is 14 amino acids long. The V gene's germline CDR1 is SGHRS and CDR2 YFSETQ. The V end was cut by 3 bases, the J end by 7 bases, with 13 bases between. CDR3 amino acids: CASSSSLGGGELFF. The CDR3 coding sequence is TGCGCCAGCAGCTCCAGCCTAGGGGGCGGGGAGCTGTTTTTT.

This clone occurred once. CDR3 sequence: CAWSRGLAGNEQFF. The CDR3 coding sequence is TGTGCCTGGAGCAGGGGACTAGCGGGCAATGAGCAGTTCTTC. V is TRBV30 and J is TRBJ2-1; 12 bases agree with TRBD2. The CDR3 loop spans 14 amino acids. V dropped 3 bases and J dropped 6; count of bases not matched to a gene: 3. Germline CDR1 and CDR2: GTSNPN and SVGIG (reference sequence).

Sample share makes this clone medium-sized. This rearrangement joins TRBV7-3 to TRBJ2-2; no firm D call. Looked up from germline, CDR1 is SGHTA and CDR2 is FQGTGA. With 5 bases removed from V and 7 bases from J, the gap between germline ends came to 8 bases. The CDR3 loop spans 12 amino acids. CDR3 DNA: TGTGCCAGCAGCCCCCGTCTCGGGGAGCTGTTTTTT. As protein: CASSPRLGELFF.

The chain combines TRBV5-6 with TRBJ2-7, with TRBD2 matching 7 bases. J gave up 2 bases and V 3 bases, and 5 bases lay outside the gene matches. This CDR3 has 14 residues. Germline values: CDR1 SGHDT, CDR2 YYEEEE. CDR3 residues: CASSYGGFTYEQYF. DNA of the CDR3: TGTGCCAGCAGCTACGGGGGGTTTACCTACGAGCAGTACTTC.

V usage is TRBV9 and J usage is TRBJ2-2; D might be TRBD2 (6 bases). V was trimmed by 4 bases and J by 4 bases, leaving 11 bases between them. Looked up from germline, CDR1 is SGDLS and CDR2 is YYNGEE. This CDR3 region has 14 residues. CDR3 coding DNA: TGTGCCAGCAGCCCCCTCGGGAGCACCGGGGAGCTGTTTTTT. It translates to CASSPLGSTGELFF. The full variable domain, with the rest looked up from reference TRBV9 and TRBJ2-2, is DSGVTQTPKHLITATGQRVTLRCSPRSGDLSVYWYQQSLDQGLQFLIQYYNGEERAKGNILERFSAQQFPDLHSELNLSSLELGDSALYFCASSPLGSTGELFFGEGSRLTVL.

The rearrangement uses TRBV27 and TRBJ2-3, with D perhaps matching TRBD2 (7 bases). This CDR3 is built from 15 residues. CDR1 and CDR2 (germline): MNHEY, SMNVEV (reference sequence). V lost 2 bases to trimming and J lost 4 bases, with 13 bases between them. The CDR3 bases are TGTGCCAGCAGTTTAATGGGGGGGGCCCCAGATACGCAGTATTTT. This encodes CASSLMGGAPDTQYF.